The clone carrying this T cell receptor (beta chain) was picked up one time. Its antigen is not identified. The data were obtained in a study of shared clonotypes between healthy human individuals. Study-level points and caveats: Shared clonotypes across all four donors exceeded non-shared ones in generation probability.

Across several immunoSEQ plates, the genomic DNA of each subset was split evenly. Profiling relied on immunoSEQ multiplex PCR, and the TCRdb table lists in-frame clones only, not all of them. Here the sample spans just over 2,000,000 clones, 85% to 95% being singletons. V was pared by 0 bases and J by 7 bases, with 4 bases of the junction left unmatched. The germline gives CDR1 SGHNT, CDR2 YYREEE (reference sequence). CDR3 length: 15 residues. The material sequenced was naive CD4+ T cells sorted from blood. Indicated subset: CD45RA+ positively selected. V gene TRBV5-4 combines with J gene TRBJ1-5; 10 bases fit TRBD1. This TCR came from a man between 18 and 35 years old in good health. CDR3 DNA sequence: TGTGCCAGCAGCTTGGCTGGGACAGGGGACCAGCCCCAGCATTTT. Its protein is CASSLAGTGDQPQHF.